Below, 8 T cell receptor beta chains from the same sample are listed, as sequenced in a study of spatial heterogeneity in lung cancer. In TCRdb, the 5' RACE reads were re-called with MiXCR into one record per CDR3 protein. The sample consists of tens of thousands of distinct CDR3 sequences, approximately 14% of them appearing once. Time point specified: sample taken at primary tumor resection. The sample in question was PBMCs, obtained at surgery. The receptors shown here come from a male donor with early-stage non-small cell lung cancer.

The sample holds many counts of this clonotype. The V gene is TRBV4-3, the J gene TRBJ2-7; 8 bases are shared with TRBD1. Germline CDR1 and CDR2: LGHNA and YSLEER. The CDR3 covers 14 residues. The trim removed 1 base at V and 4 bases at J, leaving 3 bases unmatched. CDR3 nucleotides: TGCGCCAGCAGCCAAGGGACAGGGAGGTACGAGCAGTACTTC. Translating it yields CASSQGTGRYEQYF.

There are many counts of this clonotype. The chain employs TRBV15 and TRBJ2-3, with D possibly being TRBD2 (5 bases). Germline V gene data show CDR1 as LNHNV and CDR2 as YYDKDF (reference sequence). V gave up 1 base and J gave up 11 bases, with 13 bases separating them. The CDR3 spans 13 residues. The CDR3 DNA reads TGTGCCACCAGCAGAGGATGGGAGACCGGGCAGTATTTT. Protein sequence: CATSRGWETGQYF.

The CDR3 region has the DNA TGCAGTGCTAGAGGGGCGGGAGCTACGCAGTATTTT. This codes for CSARGAGATQYF. This sequence joins TRBV20-1 and TRBJ2-3; 7 bases are shared with TRBD2. Germline trimming cut 1 base from V and 8 bases from J; bases unmatched to any gene: 3. CDR1 is DFQATT and CDR2 is SNEGSKA in the germline V gene (reference sequence). The CDR3 totals 12 residues.

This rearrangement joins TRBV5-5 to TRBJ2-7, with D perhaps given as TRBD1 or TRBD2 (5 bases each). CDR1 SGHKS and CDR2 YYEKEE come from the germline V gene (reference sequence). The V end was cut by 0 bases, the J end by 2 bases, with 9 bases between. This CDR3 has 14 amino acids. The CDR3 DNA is TGTGCCAGCAGCTTGGGGGGACGGACCTACGAGCAGTACTTC. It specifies CASSLGGRTYEQYF.

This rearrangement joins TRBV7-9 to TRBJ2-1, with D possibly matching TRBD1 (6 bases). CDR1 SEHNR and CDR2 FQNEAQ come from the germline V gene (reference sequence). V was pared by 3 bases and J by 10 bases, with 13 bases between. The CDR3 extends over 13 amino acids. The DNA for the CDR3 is TGTGCCAGCAGCTTGGGAACCGGGACAGAGCAGTTCTTC. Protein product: CASSLGTGTEQFF.

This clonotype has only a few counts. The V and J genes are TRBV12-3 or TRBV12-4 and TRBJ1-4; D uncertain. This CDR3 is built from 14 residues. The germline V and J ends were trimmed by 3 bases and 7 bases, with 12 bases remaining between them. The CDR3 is CASSFGGPSEKLFF. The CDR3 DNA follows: TGTGCCAGCAGTTTTGGAGGGCCAAGTGAAAAACTGTTTTTT.

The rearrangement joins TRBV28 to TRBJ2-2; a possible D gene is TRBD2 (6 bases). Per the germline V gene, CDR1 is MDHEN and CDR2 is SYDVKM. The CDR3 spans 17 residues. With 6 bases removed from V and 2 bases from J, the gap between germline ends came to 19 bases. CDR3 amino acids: CASSPAGRVVNTGELFF. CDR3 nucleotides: TGTGCCAGCAGCCCGGCGGGGCGCGTTGTCAACACCGGGGAGCTGTTTTTT.

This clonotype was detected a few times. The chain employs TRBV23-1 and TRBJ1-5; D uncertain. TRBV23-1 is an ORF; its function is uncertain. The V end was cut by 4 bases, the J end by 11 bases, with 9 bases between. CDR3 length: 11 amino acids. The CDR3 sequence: CASSPPVTQHF. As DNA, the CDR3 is TGCGCCAGCAGTCCTCCCGTGACCCAGCATTTT.